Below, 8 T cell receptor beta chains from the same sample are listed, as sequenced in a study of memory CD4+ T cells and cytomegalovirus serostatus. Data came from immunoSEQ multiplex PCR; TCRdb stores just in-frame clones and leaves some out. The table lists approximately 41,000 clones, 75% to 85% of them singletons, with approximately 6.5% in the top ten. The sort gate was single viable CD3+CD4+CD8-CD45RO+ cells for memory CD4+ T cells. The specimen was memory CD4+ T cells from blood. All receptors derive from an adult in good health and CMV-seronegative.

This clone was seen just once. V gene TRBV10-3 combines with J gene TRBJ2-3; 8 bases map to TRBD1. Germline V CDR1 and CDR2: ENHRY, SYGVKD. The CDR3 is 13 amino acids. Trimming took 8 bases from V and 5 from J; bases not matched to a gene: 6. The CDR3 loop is CAIGQGAVDTQYF. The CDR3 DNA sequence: TGTGCCATCGGGCAGGGGGCGGTAGATACGCAGTATTTT.

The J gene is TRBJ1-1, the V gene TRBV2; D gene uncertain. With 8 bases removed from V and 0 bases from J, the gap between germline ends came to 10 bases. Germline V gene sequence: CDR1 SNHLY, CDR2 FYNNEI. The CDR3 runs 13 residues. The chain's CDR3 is CASQVRMNTEAFF. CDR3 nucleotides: TGTGCCAGCCAAGTCCGGATGAACACTGAAGCTTTCTTT. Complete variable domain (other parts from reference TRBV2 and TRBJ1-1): EPEVTQTPSHQVTQMGQEVILRCVPISNHLYFYWYRQILGQKVEFLVSFYNNEISEKSEIFDDQFSVERPDGSNFTLKIRSTKLEDSAMYFCASQVRMNTEAFFGQGTRLTVV.

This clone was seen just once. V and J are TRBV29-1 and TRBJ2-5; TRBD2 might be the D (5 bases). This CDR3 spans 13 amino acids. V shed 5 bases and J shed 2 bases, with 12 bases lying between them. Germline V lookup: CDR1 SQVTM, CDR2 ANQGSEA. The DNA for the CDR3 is TGCAGCGTTCTCAAACCGGGACAAGAGACCCAGTACTTC. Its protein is CSVLKPGQETQYF. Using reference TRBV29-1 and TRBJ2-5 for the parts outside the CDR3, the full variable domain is SAVISQKPSRDICQRGTSLTIQCQVDSQVTMMFWYRQQPGQSLTLIATANQGSEATYESGFVIDKFPISRPNLTFSTLTVSNMSPEDSSIYLCSVLKPGQETQYFGPGTRLLVL.

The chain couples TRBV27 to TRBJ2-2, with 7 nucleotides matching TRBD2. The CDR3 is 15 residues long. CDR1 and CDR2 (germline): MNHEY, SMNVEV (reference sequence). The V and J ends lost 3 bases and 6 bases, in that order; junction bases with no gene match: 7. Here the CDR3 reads CASSFRGRAAGELFF. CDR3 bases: TGTGCCAGCAGTTTTCGGGGGAGGGCCGCCGGGGAGCTGTTTTTT.

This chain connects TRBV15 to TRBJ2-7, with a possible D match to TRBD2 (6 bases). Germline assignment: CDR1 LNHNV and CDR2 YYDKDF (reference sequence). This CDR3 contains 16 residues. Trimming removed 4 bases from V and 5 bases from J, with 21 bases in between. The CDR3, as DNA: TGTGCCACCAGCAACCACCGGGACTTAAATTTTGACGAGCAGTACTTC. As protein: CATSNHRDLNFDEQYF. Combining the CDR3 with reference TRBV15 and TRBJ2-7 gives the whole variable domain DAMVIQNPRYQVTQFGKPVTLSCSQTLNHNVMYWYQQKSSQAPKLLFHYYDKDFNNEADTPDNFQSRRPNTSFCFLDIRSPGLGDTAMYLCATSNHRDLNFDEQYFGPGTRLTVT.

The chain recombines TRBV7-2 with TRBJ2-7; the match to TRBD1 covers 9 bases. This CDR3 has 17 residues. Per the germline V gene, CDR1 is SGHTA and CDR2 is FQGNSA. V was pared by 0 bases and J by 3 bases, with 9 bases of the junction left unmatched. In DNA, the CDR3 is TGTGCCAGCAGCTTAGCTAGTTCGGGACAGGGAATCTACGAGCAGTACTTC. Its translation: CASSLASSGQGIYEQYF.

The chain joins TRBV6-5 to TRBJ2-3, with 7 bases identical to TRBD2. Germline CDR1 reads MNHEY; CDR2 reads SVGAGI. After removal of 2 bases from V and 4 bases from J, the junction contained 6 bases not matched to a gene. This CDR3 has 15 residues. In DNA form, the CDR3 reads TGTGCCAGCAGTTACGCCGGACTAGGGGCAGATACGCAGTATTTT. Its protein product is CASSYAGLGADTQYF.

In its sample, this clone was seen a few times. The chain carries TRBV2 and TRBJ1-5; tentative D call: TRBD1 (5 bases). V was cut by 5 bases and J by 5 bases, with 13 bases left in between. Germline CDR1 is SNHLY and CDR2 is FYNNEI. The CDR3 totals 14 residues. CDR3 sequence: CASSSQGGDQPQHF. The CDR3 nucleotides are TGTGCCAGCAGTTCTCAGGGCGGTGATCAGCCCCAGCATTTT.